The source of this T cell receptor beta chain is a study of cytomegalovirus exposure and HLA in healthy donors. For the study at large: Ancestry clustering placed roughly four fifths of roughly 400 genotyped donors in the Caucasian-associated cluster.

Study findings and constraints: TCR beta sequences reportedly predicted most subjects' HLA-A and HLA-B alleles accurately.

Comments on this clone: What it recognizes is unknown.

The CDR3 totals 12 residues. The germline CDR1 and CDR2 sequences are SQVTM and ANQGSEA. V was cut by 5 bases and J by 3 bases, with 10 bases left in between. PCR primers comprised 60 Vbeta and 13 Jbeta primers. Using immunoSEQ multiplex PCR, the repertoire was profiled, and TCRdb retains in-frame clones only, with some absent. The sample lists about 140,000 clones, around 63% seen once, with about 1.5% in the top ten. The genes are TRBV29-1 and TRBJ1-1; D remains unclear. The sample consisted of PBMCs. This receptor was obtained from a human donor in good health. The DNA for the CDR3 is TGCAGCGTTAGTCCCGGTGACACTGAAGCTTTCTTT. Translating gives CSVSPGDTEAFF.